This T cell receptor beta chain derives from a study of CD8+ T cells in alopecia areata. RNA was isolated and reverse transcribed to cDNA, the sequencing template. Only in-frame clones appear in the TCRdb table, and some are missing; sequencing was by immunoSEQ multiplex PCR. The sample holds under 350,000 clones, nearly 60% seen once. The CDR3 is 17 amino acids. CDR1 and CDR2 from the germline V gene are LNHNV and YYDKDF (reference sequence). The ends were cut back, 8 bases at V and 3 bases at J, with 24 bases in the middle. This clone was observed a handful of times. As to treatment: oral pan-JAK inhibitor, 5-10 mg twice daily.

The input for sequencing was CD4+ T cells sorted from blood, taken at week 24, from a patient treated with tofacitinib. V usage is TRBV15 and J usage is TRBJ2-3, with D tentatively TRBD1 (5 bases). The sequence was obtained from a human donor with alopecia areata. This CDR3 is CATGTGKHSVSTDTQYF. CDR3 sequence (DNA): TGTGCCACCGGTACAGGAAAGCATTCCGTCTCTACAGATACGCAGTATTTT. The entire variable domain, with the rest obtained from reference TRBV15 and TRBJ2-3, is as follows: DAMVIQNPRYQVTQFGKPVTLSCSQTLNHNVMYWYQQKSSQAPKLLFHYYDKDFNNEADTPDNFQSRRPNTSFCFLDIRSPGLGDTAMYLCATGTGKHSVSTDTQYFGPGTRLTVL.